Each of the 23 T cell receptor beta chains below was sequenced from the same sample in a study of shared clonotypes between healthy human individuals. The assay was immunoSEQ multiplex PCR, and TCRdb's table has in-frame clones only and misses some. The sample holds about 1.1 million clones, about 72% seen once. The sequencing sample was made of memory CD4+ T cells from PBMCs. Subset defined: CD45RA-negative fraction. These receptors originate from a man aged 18 to 29 in good health. Some clones in this sample may be carry-over from other donors' samples.

This clone was picked up a small number of times. V is TRBV7-2 and J is TRBJ2-5; D not certain. The V and J ends lost 4 bases and 2 bases respectively, with 8 bases between them. The CDR3 is made up of 13 amino acids. Per the germline V gene, CDR1 is SGHTA and CDR2 is FQGNSA. The CDR3 is CASSSGSQETQYF. CDR3 nucleotide sequence: TGTGCCAGCAGCTCGGGCAGTCAAGAGACCCAGTACTTC.

The rearrangement uses TRBV5-4 and TRBJ2-7; 7 nucleotides align to TRBD1. The trim removed 0 bases at V and 2 bases at J, leaving 5 bases unmatched. Germline CDR1 SGHNT, CDR2 YYREEE (reference sequence). The CDR3 sequence is 15 residues long. The CDR3 region is CASSLGRQGAYEQYF. CDR3 nucleotides: TGTGCCAGCAGCTTGGGCCGACAGGGAGCCTACGAGCAGTACTTC. Full variable domain (remainder filled in from reference TRBV5-4 and TRBJ2-7): ETGVTQSPTHLIKTRGQQVTLRCSSQSGHNTVSWYQQALGQGPQFIFQYYREEENGRGNFPPRFSGLQFPNYSSELNVNALELDDSALYLCASSLGRQGAYEQYFGPGTRLTVT.

V usage is TRBV12-5 and J usage is TRBJ2-1; the match to TRBD2 covers 8 bases. V trimming: 1 base; J trimming: 7 bases; junction bases outside the gene matches: 6. Germline CDR1 reads LGHNT; CDR2 reads FRNRAP. The CDR3 consists of 15 residues. The CDR3 loop reads CASGLGGRFGNEQFF. The DNA for the CDR3 is TGTGCTAGTGGTTTGGGCGGGAGGTTCGGGAATGAGCAGTTCTTC.

CDR3 coding DNA: TGTGCCAGCAGCTTAGCCGGCAGGGTAGAAGAGTACTTC. This codes for CASSLAGRVEEYF. The chain links TRBV7-9 to TRBJ2-7; TRBD1 is a possible D gene (5 bases). The V gene lost 0 bases and the J gene lost 11 bases, with 14 bases spanning the gap. From germline, CDR1 is SEHNR and CDR2 FQNEAQ (reference sequence). The CDR3 runs to 13 residues. Full variable domain (rest looked up from reference TRBV7-9 and TRBJ2-7): DTGVSQNPRHKITKRGQNVTFRCDPISEHNRLYWYRQTLGQGPEFLTYFQNEAQLEKSRLLSDRFSAERPKGSFSTLEIQRTEQGDSAMYLCASSLAGRVEEYFGPGTRLTVT.

CDR3 residues: CASSFILQGKAQYF. In DNA, the CDR3 is TGTGCCAGCAGTTTTATACTACAGGGGAAGGCGCAGTATTTT. The chain uses TRBV28 and TRBJ2-3, with 7 nucleotides matching TRBD1. Germline V gives CDR1 MDHEN, CDR2 SYDVKM. The CDR3 length is 14 residues. J was trimmed by 10 bases and V by 3 bases; bases with no gene match: 10.

The V gene is TRBV7-9, the J gene TRBJ2-3; D uncertain. The CDR3 is made up of 16 amino acids. V was cut by 5 bases and J by 5 bases, with 20 bases left in between. Germline assignment: CDR1 SEHNR and CDR2 FQNEAQ (reference sequence). CDR3 amino acids: CASSAETMAILDTQYF. The CDR3 DNA is TGTGCCAGCAGCGCCGAAACGATGGCCATATTAGATACGCAGTATTTT.

This clone has a handful of counts. This chain joins TRBV29-1 and TRBJ2-1; D uncertain. Trimming left V 7 bases short and J 4 bases short, with 8 bases between. Germline CDR1 reads SQVTM; CDR2 reads ANQGSEA. The CDR3 runs to 11 residues. Here the CDR3 DNA reads TGCAGCGCCGAAGAGTACAATGAGCAGTTCTTC. Translated, it gives CSAEEYNEQFF.

Note on this clone: At the DNA level, this CDR3 is encoded by other sequences in the same sample as well. CDR3 residues: CASSYSWTETYEQYF. In nucleotides, the CDR3 is TGTGCCAGCAGTTACTCCTGGACAGAGACCTACGAGCAGTACTTC. The V call is TRBV6-5, the J call TRBJ2-7; TRBD1 might be the D (6 bases). The length of the CDR3 is 15 residues. V lost 0 bases and J lost 2, with 11 bases in between. Germline V gene lookup returns CDR1 MNHEY and CDR2 SVGAGI.

This chain joins TRBV15 and TRBJ1-5; 8 bases map to TRBD1. This CDR3 has 15 residues. The germline CDR1 and CDR2 sequences are LNHNV and YYDKDF (reference sequence). V shed 3 bases, J shed 9 bases, and the junction held 10 bases outside the gene matches. The CDR3 DNA reads as TGTGCCACCAGCAGCCCGACAGGGGCGGAGAGGCCCCAGCATTTT. Residues: CATSSPTGAERPQHF.

The gene calls are TRBV7-2 and TRBJ2-1; D is ambiguous. Trimming took 5 bases from V and 7 from J, leaving 12 bases between them. Per the germline V gene, CDR1 is SGHTA and CDR2 is FQGNSA. This CDR3 is 13 amino acids long. CDR3 in amino acids: CASSSRPYNEQFF. The CDR3 DNA follows: TGTGCCAGCAGCAGCCGACCATATAATGAGCAGTTCTTC.

This clone was seen many times. Other DNA sequences in this specimen translate into the identical CDR3. V and J are TRBV9 and TRBJ2-5; D unresolved. Trimming removed 0 bases at V and 1 base at J, with 7 bases between. CDR3 length equals 14 residues. The V gene's germline CDR1 is SGDLS and CDR2 YYNGEE. The DNA of the CDR3 is TGTGCCAGCAGCGTAGGGCAAGGCCAAGAGACCCAGTACTTC. It is translated as CASSVGQGQETQYF. Full variable domain (missing parts from reference TRBV9 and TRBJ2-5): DSGVTQTPKHLITATGQRVTLRCSPRSGDLSVYWYQQSLDQGLQFLIQYYNGEERAKGNILERFSAQQFPDLHSELNLSSLELGDSALYFCASSVGQGQETQYFGPGTRLLVL.

This chain links TRBV19 with TRBJ1-4; D gene ambiguous. V was cut by 1 base and J by 10 bases, with 22 bases left in between. Germline assignment: CDR1 LNHDA and CDR2 SQIVND (reference sequence). The CDR3 length is 17 residues. CDR3 sequence (DNA): TGTGCCAGTAGTATAGTGATCGGGAAACCGTCGGACGGAAAACTGTTTTTT. Amino acids: CASSIVIGKPSDGKLFF.

The chain couples TRBV2 to TRBJ2-7; D possibly corresponds to TRBD1 (5 bases). Germline values: CDR1 SNHLY, CDR2 FYNNEI. The CDR3 runs to 14 residues. V dropped 6 bases and J dropped 0 bases, with 12 bases sitting between them. CDR3 nucleotide sequence: TGTGCCAGCAGGGCCAGCAGGGTCTCCTACGAGCAGTACTTC. Translation: CASRASRVSYEQYF.

This clone was detected only a few times. The chain uses TRBV5-1 and TRBJ1-2; D is possibly TRBD1 (6 bases). The V end lost 2 bases, the J end lost 2 bases, and 7 bases lay between the germline ends. From germline, CDR1 is SGHRS and CDR2 YFSETQ. The CDR3 loop spans 13 amino acids. DNA for the CDR3: TGCGCCAGCAGCTTCGACAGGAACTATGGCTACACCTTC. Translated, it gives CASSFDRNYGYTF.

The gene calls are TRBV12-5 and TRBJ2-2, with 8 bases lining up with TRBD2. The CDR3 spans 17 residues. Trimming at V came to 6 bases and at J to 1 base, leaving 10 bases not matched to a gene. CDR1 LGHNT and CDR2 FRNRAP come from the germline V gene. The CDR3 loop is CASGQAATSENTGELFF. The CDR3 bases are TGTGCTAGTGGCCAAGCCGCGACTAGCGAGAACACCGGGGAGCTGTTTTTT. Supplemented by reference TRBV12-5 and TRBJ2-2, the full variable domain reads DARVTQTPRHKVTEMGQEVTMRCQPILGHNTVFWYRQTMMQGLELLAYFRNRAPLDDSGMPKDRFSAEMPDATLATLKIQPSEPRDSAVYFCASGQAATSENTGELFFGEGSRLTVL.

V gene TRBV18 combines with J gene TRBJ2-7; 9 bases line up with TRBD2. The CDR3 runs to 15 residues. V dropped 2 bases and J dropped 2; count of bases not matched to a gene: 4. Germline CDR1 KGHSH, CDR2 LQKENI. CDR3: CASSPIASGAYEQYF. The DNA of the CDR3 is TGTGCCAGCTCACCAATTGCTAGCGGGGCCTACGAGCAGTACTTC. The whole variable domain, filled in from reference TRBV18 and TRBJ2-7, reads NAGVMQNPRHLVRRRGQEARLRCSPMKGHSHVYWYRQLPEEGLKFMVYLQKENIIDESGMPKERFSAEFPKEGPSILRIQQVVRGDSAAYFCASSPIASGAYEQYFGPGTRLTVT.

The chain links TRBV28 to TRBJ1-1; tentative D call: TRBD1 (6 bases). V gave up 7 bases and J gave up 5 bases, with 17 bases separating them. The CDR3 has 14 amino acids. The germline CDR1 and CDR2 sequences are MDHEN and SYDVKM. In DNA, the CDR3 is TGTGCCAGCACCAGGGGCAGGGATCATACTGAAGCTTTCTTT. This encodes CASTRGRDHTEAFF.

In this sample, this clone turned up a few times. This chain connects TRBV5-4 to TRBJ1-2, with TRBD1 matching 7 bases. Per germline, CDR1 SGHNT and CDR2 YYREEE (reference sequence). The CDR3 length is 13 residues. J lost 6 bases, V lost 0 bases, and 2 bases had no gene match. CDR3 sequence: CASSLAGGNGYTF. The CDR3, as DNA: TGTGCCAGCAGCTTGGCAGGGGGGAATGGCTACACCTTC.

V usage is TRBV29-1 and J usage is TRBJ2-5; 11 bases align to TRBD1. This CDR3 is built from 13 residues. V trimming: 7 bases; J trimming: 7 bases; junction bases outside the gene matches: 8. CDR1 is SQVTM, CDR2 ANQGSEA, per germline. The CDR3 loop is CSGGDRGRGTQYF. In nucleotides, the CDR3 is TGCAGCGGCGGGGACAGGGGGAGGGGGACCCAGTACTTC.

V gene TRBV7-2 combines with J gene TRBJ1-3; D remains ambiguous. CDR1 is SGHTA and CDR2 is FQGNSA in the germline V gene. V was trimmed by 0 bases and J by 0 bases, leaving 9 bases between them. The CDR3 runs to 16 residues. The CDR3 DNA reads as TGTGCCAGCAGCTTAGCGCAGGCTTTCTCTGGAAACACCATATATTTT. Amino acids: CASSLAQAFSGNTIYF. Full variable domain (rest looked up from reference TRBV7-2 and TRBJ1-3): GAGVSQSPSNKVTEKGKDVELRCDPISGHTALYWYRQSLGQGLEFLIYFQGNSAPDKSGLPSDRFSAERTGGSVSTLTIQRTQQEDSAVYLCASSLAQAFSGNTIYFGEGSWLTVV.

This chain connects TRBV30 to TRBJ1-1; weak D call: TRBD1 (5 bases). The germline CDR1 and CDR2 sequences are GTSNPN and SVGIG (reference sequence). V was shortened by 5 bases and J by 7 bases, with 17 bases between the two germline ends. The CDR3 totals 13 residues. Here the CDR3 reads CAWHRGGGVEAFF. The DNA for the CDR3 is TGTGCCTGGCACAGAGGTGGGGGGGTTGAAGCTTTCTTT.

The chain links TRBV19 to TRBJ1-2; no clear D. The CDR3 totals 15 residues. The V gene's germline CDR1 is LNHDA and CDR2 SQIVND (reference sequence). V was trimmed by 1 base and J by 5 bases, leaving 14 bases between them. CDR3 coding DNA: TGTGCCAGTAGTATAGGTGGAGTTTTCGGGTATGGCTACACCTTC. The encoded protein is CASSIGGVFGYGYTF.

V and J are TRBV11-2 and TRBJ2-7, with 7 bases matching TRBD2. V trimming: 5 bases; J trimming: 1 base; junction bases outside the gene matches: 8. The CDR3 contains 15 residues. Germline V gives CDR1 SGHAT, CDR2 FQNNGV. This CDR3 reads CASSPGRGRSYEQYF. The CDR3 DNA follows: TGTGCCAGCAGCCCAGGGAGGGGAAGATCCTACGAGCAGTACTTC.